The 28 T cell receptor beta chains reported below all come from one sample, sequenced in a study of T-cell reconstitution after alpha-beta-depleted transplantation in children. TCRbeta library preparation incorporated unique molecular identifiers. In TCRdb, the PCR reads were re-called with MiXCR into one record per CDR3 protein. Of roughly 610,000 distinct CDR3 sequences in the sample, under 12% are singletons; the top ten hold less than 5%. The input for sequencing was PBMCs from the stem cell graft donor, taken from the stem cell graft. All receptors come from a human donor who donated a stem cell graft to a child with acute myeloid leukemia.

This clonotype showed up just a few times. In DNA form, the CDR3 reads TGTGCCAGCAGCTTAGCGACCCTAGCGCGAAGCTCCTACAATGAGCAGTTCTTC. Translated: CASSLATLARSSYNEQFF. J is TRBJ2-1 and V is TRBV11-1; weak D call: TRBD2 (6 bases). The V gene's germline CDR1 is SGHAT and CDR2 FQDESV (reference sequence). The V gene lost 0 bases and the J gene lost 0 bases, with 15 bases spanning the gap. This CDR3 spans 18 amino acids.

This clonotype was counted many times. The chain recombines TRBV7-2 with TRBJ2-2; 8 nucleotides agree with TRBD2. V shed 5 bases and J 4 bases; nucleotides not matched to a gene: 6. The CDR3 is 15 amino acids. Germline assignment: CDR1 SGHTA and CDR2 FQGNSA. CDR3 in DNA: TGTGCCAGCAGCGCGACTAGCGCTACCACCGGGGAGCTGTTTTTT. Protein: CASSATSATTGELFF.

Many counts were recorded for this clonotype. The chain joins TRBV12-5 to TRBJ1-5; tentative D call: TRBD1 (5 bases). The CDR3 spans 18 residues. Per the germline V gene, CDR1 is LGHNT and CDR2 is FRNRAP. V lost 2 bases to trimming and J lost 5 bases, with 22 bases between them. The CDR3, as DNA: TGTGCTAGTGGTTTGATAAGAGGGGATGGGGTGGTGGATCAGCCCCAGCATTTT. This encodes CASGLIRGDGVVDQPQHF.

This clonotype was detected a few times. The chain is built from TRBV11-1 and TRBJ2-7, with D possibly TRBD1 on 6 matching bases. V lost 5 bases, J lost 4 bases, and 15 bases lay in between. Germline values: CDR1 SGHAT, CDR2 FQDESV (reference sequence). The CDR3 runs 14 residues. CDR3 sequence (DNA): TGTGCCAGCAGCCTACAGGACAGAATTTACGAGCAGTACTTC. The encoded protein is CASSLQDRIYEQYF.

Here the CDR3 reads CASSLAGGPTSYEQYF. Here the CDR3 DNA reads TGTGCCAGCAGTTTGGCGGGAGGCCCAACCTCCTACGAGCAGTACTTC. The chain links TRBV27 to TRBJ2-7; 8 bases are shared with TRBD2. The CDR3 contains 16 residues. Trimming removed 3 bases from V and 0 bases from J; junction bases left unmatched: 7. Germline CDR1 reads MNHEY; CDR2 reads SMNVEV (reference sequence).

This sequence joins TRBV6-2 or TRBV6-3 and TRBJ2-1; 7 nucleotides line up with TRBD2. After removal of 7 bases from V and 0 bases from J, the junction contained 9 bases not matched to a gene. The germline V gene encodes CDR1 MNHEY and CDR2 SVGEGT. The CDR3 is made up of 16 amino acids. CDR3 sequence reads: CASKRTGGRSYNEQFF. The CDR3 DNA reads TGTGCCAGCAAACGGACGGGAGGACGCTCCTACAATGAGCAGTTCTTC.

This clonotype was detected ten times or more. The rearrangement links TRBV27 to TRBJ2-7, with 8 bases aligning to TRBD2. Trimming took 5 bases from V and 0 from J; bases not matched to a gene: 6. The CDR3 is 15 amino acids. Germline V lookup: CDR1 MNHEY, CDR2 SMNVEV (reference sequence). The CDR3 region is CASSPQRGSSYEQYF. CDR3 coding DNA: TGTGCCAGCAGTCCGCAGCGGGGGAGCTCCTACGAGCAGTACTTC.

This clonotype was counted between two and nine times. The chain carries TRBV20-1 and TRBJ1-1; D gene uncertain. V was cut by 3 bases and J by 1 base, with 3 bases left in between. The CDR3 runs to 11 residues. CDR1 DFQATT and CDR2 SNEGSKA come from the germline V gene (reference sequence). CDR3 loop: CSASWNTEAFF. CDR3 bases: TGCAGTGCTAGCTGGAACACTGAAGCTTTCTTT.

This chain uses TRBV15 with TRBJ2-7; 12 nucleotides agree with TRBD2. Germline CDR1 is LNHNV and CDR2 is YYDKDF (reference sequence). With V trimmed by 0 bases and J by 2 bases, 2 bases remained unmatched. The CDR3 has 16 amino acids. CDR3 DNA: TGTGCCACCAGCAGAGATAGACTAGCGGGAGCCTACGAGCAGTACTTC. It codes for CATSRDRLAGAYEQYF.

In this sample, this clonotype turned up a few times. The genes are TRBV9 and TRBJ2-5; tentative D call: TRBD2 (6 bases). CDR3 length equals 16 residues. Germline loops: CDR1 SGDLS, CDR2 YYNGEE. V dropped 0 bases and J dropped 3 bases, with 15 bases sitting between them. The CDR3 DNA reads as TGTGCCAGCAGCGTAGGGAGGAGTGGAGGGAAAGAGACCCAGTACTTC. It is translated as CASSVGRSGGKETQYF.

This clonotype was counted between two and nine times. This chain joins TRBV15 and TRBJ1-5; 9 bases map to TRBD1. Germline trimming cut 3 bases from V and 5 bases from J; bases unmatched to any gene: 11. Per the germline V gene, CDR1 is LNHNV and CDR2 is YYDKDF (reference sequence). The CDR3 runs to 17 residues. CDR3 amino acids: CATSRARTGAIDQPQHF. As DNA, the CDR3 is TGTGCCACCAGCAGGGCTCGGACAGGGGCCATCGATCAGCCCCAGCATTTT.

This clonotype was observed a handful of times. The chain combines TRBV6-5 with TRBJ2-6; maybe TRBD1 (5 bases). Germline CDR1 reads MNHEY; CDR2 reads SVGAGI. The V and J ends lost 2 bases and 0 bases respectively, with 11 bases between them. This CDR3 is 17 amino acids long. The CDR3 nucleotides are TGTGCCAGCAGTTACAGGGGTCTCCACTCTGGGGCCAACGTCCTGACTTTC. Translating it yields CASSYRGLHSGANVLTF.

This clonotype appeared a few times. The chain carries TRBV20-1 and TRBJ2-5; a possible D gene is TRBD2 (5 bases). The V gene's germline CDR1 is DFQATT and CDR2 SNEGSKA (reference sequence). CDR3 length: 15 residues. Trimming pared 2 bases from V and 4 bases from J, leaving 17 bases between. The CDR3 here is CSARMEVFPRETQYF. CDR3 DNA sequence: TGCAGTGCTAGAATGGAGGTTTTTCCGAGAGAGACCCAGTACTTC.

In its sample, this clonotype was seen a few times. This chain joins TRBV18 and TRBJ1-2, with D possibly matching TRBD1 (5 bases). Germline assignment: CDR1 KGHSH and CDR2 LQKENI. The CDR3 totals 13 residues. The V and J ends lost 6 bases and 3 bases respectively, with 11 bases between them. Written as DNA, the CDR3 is TGTGCCAGCTCCCCCAGGGAGGACTATGGCTACACCTTC. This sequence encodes CASSPREDYGYTF.

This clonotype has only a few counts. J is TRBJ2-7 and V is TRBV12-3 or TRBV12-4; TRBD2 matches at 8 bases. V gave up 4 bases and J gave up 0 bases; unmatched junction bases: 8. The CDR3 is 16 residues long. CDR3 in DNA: TGTGCCAGCAGTTCCCTTAAGCGGGGGAGCTCCTACGAGCAGTACTTC. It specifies CASSSLKRGSSYEQYF.

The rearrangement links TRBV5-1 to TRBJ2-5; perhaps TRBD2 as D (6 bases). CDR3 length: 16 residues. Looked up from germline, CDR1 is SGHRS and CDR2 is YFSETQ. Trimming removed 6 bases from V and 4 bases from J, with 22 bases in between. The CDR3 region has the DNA TGCGCCAGCAACCCCCGACCGGGACTTAGTGGAGAGACCCAGTACTTC. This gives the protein CASNPRPGLSGETQYF.

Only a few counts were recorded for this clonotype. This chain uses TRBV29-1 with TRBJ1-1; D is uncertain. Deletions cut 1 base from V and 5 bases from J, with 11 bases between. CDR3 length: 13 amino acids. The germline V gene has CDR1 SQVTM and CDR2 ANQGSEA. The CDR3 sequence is CSVEVISGTEAFF. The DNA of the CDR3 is TGCAGCGTTGAAGTAATCTCGGGAACTGAAGCTTTCTTT.

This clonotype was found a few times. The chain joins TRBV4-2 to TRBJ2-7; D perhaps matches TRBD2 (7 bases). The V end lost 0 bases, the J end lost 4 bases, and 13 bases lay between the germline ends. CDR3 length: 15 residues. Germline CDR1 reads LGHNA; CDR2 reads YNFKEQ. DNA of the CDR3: TGTGCCAGCAGCCAAGACGGGGGGCCAGGGTACGAGCAGTACTTC. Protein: CASSQDGGPGYEQYF.

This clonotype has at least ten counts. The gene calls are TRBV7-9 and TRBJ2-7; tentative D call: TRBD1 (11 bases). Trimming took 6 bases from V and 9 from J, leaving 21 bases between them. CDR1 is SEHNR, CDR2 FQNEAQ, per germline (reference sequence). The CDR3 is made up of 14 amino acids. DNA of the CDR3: TGTGCCAGCAGGATACTAGCGGGGACAGGGGGGCAGTACTTC. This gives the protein CASRILAGTGGQYF.

The CDR3: CSARGSKTSGLYEQYF. Written as DNA, the CDR3 is TGCAGTGCTAGAGGGTCGAAGACTAGCGGCCTCTACGAGCAGTACTTC. The chain links TRBV20-1 to TRBJ2-7, with 9 bases aligning to TRBD2. The CDR3 has 16 amino acids. The germline V gene encodes CDR1 DFQATT and CDR2 SNEGSKA (reference sequence). Germline trimming cut 1 base from V and 3 bases from J; bases unmatched to any gene: 10.

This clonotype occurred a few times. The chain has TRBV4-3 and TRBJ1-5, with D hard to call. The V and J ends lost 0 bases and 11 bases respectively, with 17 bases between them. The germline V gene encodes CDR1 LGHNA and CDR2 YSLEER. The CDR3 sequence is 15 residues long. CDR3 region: CASSQDWVTGSTQHF. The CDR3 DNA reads TGCGCCAGCAGCCAAGATTGGGTTACGGGGTCAACCCAGCATTTT.

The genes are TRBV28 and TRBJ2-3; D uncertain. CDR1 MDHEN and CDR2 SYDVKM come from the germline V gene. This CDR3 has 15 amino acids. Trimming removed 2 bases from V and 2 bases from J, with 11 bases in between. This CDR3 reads CASSLQARITDTQYF. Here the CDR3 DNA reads TGTGCCAGCAGTTTACAGGCCAGGATCACAGATACGCAGTATTTT.

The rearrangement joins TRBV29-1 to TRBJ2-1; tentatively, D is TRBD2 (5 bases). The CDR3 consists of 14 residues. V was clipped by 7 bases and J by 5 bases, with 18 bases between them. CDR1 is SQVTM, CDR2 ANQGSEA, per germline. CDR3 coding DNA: TGCAGCGCGGATAGGAGGTTATCCCACAATGAGCAGTTCTTC. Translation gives CSADRRLSHNEQFF.

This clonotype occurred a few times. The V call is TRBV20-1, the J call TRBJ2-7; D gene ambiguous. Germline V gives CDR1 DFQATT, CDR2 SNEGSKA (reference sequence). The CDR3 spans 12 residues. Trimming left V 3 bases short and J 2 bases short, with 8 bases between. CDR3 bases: TGCAGTGCTAGCTTCTCAGCCTACGAGCAGTACTTC. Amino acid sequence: CSASFSAYEQYF.

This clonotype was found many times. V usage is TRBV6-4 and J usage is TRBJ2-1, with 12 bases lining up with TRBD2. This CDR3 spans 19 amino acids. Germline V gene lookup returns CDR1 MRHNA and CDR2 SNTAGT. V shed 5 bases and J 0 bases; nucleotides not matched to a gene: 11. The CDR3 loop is CASSPTGLAGPSSYNEQFF. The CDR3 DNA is TGTGCCAGCAGTCCAACCGGACTAGCGGGACCCAGCTCCTACAATGAGCAGTTCTTC.

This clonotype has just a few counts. CDR3 residues: CAISGVGTLSNEQFF. CDR3 nucleotides: TGTGCCATCAGTGGCGTCGGGACCCTATCCAATGAGCAGTTCTTC. This chain connects TRBV10-3 to TRBJ2-1; D is tentatively TRBD1 or TRBD2 (5 bases each). CDR1 ENHRY and CDR2 SYGVKD come from the germline V gene. Between the trimmed V and J ends, which lost 4 bases and 6 bases, there was a span of 16 bases. The length of the CDR3 is 15 residues.

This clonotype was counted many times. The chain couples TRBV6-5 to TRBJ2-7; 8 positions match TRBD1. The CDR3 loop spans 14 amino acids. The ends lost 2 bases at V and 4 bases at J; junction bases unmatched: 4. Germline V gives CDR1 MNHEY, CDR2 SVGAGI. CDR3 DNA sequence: TGTGCCAGCAGTTACCGGGACAGGACATACGAGCAGTACTTC. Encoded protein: CASSYRDRTYEQYF.

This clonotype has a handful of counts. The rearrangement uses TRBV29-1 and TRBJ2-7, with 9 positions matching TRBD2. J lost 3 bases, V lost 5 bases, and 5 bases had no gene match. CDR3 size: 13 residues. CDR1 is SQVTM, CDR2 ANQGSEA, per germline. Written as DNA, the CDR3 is TGCAGCGTTTTTAGCGGGGGTAACTACGAGCAGTACTTC. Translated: CSVFSGGNYEQYF.